This entry is about one T cell receptor (beta chain). This clonotype came up a few times. Its cognate antigen has yet to be identified. No base qualities exist here, and no much larger clone lies one base off it. The data originate from a study of vaccination and CD4 T cells after COVID-19 (dated by TCRdb to the early 2020s). Regarding the research as a whole: Convalescent patients had a positive SARS-CoV-2 result on nasal swab PCR, and of these patients, several had mild disease and one had severe disease. In the convalescent cohort there were six males and four females, among whom were two Hispanic individuals, seven Caucasians, two Asians and one multiracial person. Post-COVID blood samples from convalescent patients were collected a median of 101 days after diagnosis, with a range of 35 to 161 days. Participants got two doses of the Pfizer-BioNTech BNT162b2 vaccine (n=8) or two doses of the Moderna mRNA-1273 vaccine (n=2). Post-vaccine blood samples were collected a median of around 70 days after the second vaccine dose, ranging from 14 to 241 days. In roughly 11 COVID-19 convalescent patients and 4 infection-naive healthy vaccine recipients, the spike-specific CD4+ TCR repertoire before mRNA vaccination was compared with the repertoire after mRNA vaccination.

The positive SARS-CoV-2 PCR tests of the convalescent patients were dated from March to December 2020, before the Alpha, Beta and Delta variants emerged in the United States. Ficoll-Paque Plus gradient centrifugation was used to isolate PBMCs from whole blood, and the isolated PBMCs were then either used fresh or cryopreserved at -140C. The germline V gene provides CDR1 MNHEY and CDR2 SVGAGI. Inclusive of the bounding cysteine and phenylalanine, the CDR3 is 17 residues long. The read is trimmed to its CDR3 DNA, 51 bases read in frame from base 1. V ends up 4 bases short and J 6 bases short, with an unmatched junction base count of 15. Libraries were built with PCR. The run used an Illumina iSeq 100. For the original study's pipeline: Non-productive sequences were removed, and CDR3s not starting with C, not ending with F or W, or shorter than 7 amino acids were discarded. CDR3 homology was assessed with Levenshtein distances (stringdist) and unrooted phylogenetic trees (ape) in R version 3.6.1. The public reads were reanalyzed by TCRdb: fastp trimming at Q25, MiXCR alignment, in-frame beta chains only. Duplicate CDR3 protein sequences are folded into a single record with the most common DNA and genes. The V and J calls shown here were made by TCRdb, not taken from the authors' results. The sample table lists 20,000 or so distinct CDR3 sequences, about three fifths of them with a count of one. The ten biggest clones cover around 1.1% of the sample.

The paper's findings and limits, for the study overall: Of the vaccine-specific clones in convalescent patients, 304 of 307, or nearly all, reacted only to SARS-CoV-2 spike and did not cross-react with common cold coronaviruses. In convalescent patients, a median around 90% of post-vaccine SARS-CoV-2-reactive clones were detected only after vaccination, suggesting vaccine-specific priming. Relatively few convalescent patients were included in the study, and early timepoints after natural infection were not analyzed. Although the median number of SARS-CoV-2-reactive clonotypes went up from roughly 19 after infection to around 39 after vaccination, the increase was not significant.

The source was CD4+ T cells from blood, collected before SARS-CoV-2 vaccination. This sequence originates from a human donor who had recovered from COVID-19. The rearranged chain carries TRBV6-5 and TRBJ1-5, and TRBD1 matches 7 of the central bases. DNA sequence: TGTGCCAGCAGTTCCGGTATGAACAGGGGTGGAAGTCAGCCCCAGCATTTT. Its amino acids are CASSSGMNRGGSQPQHF.